One and the same sample provided the 25 T cell receptor beta chains below, sequenced in a study of cytomegalovirus exposure and HLA in healthy donors. TCRdb's table, derived via immunoSEQ multiplex PCR, lists solely in-frame clones and lacks some. This sample has roughly 130,000 clones, with 80% to 90% found just once. Sequencing input: PBMCs. All receptors come from a woman between 25 and 40 years old in good health and CMV-seronegative.

This clone occurred once. The rearrangement links TRBV6-1 to TRBJ2-1, with TRBD1 matching 7 bases. With V trimmed by 0 bases and J by 9 bases, 11 bases remained unmatched. Germline V gene lookup returns CDR1 MNHNS and CDR2 SASEGT. The CDR3 loop spans 16 amino acids. This CDR3 reads CASSEAIKGGWGEQFF. For the CDR3, the DNA is TGTGCCAGCAGTGAAGCGATTAAAGGGGGCTGGGGTGAGCAGTTCTTC.

The chain links TRBV5-1 to TRBJ2-3; 7 positions agree with TRBD1. V lost 0 bases, J lost 1 base, and 5 bases stayed unmatched. Germline CDR1 reads SGHRS; CDR2 reads YFSETQ. This CDR3 comprises 16 residues. CDR3 sequence (DNA): TGCGCCAGCAGCTTGGCCCCAGGGGGTGGCACAGATACGCAGTATTTT. Protein: CASSLAPGGGTDTQYF.

The chain is built from TRBV27 and TRBJ2-3; perhaps TRBD2 as D (6 bases). CDR3 length: 14 residues. From germline, CDR1 is MNHEY and CDR2 SMNVEV (reference sequence). The V end was cut by 5 bases, the J end by 0 bases, with 9 bases between. The CDR3 nucleotides read TGTGCCAGCAGTGGAGCGGGTAGCACAGATACGCAGTATTTT. It translates to CASSGAGSTDTQYF.

The CDR3 sequence is CASRAGTSETQYF. CDR3 DNA sequence: TGTGCCAGCAGAGCAGGGACTTCAGAGACCCAGTACTTC. The chain combines TRBV6-5 with TRBJ2-5; TRBD2 might be the D (6 bases). The CDR3 is 13 residues long. CDR1 and CDR2 from the germline V gene are MNHEY and SVGAGI. V was pared by 6 bases and J by 4 bases, with 12 bases between.

The V gene is TRBV19, the J gene TRBJ1-2, with TRBD1 as a possible D gene (6 bases). The CDR3 runs 15 residues. Deletions cut 5 bases from V and 7 bases from J, with 20 bases between. CDR1 and CDR2 (germline): LNHDA, SQIVND (reference sequence). In DNA form, the CDR3 reads TGTGCCAGTAGTCCCGGGACACCTGAAAAGGCTGGCTACACCTTC. As protein: CASSPGTPEKAGYTF.

V usage is TRBV2 and J usage is TRBJ1-3; TRBD1 agrees at 11 bases. The CDR3 has 17 residues. V gave up 6 bases and J gave up 0 bases; unmatched junction bases: 7. Looked up from germline, CDR1 is SNHLY and CDR2 is FYNNEI. The CDR3 bases are TGTGCCAGCAGCAGAGGGGACAGGGGGATCTCTGGAAACACCATATATTTT. It codes for CASSRGDRGISGNTIYF.

The CDR3 sequence is CASSPDRGATQYF. CDR3 DNA: TGTGCCAGCAGTCCAGACAGGGGTGCTACGCAGTATTTT. The rearrangement uses TRBV27 and TRBJ2-3, with 8 positions matching TRBD1. The CDR3 spans 13 residues. Germline V lookup: CDR1 MNHEY, CDR2 SMNVEV (reference sequence). The V segment lost 5 bases and the J segment 8 bases; nucleotides outside the gene matches: 6.

This CDR3 reads CASSYSGVPEGTIYF. CDR3 DNA: TGTGCCAGCAGTTACTCCGGGGTGCCGGAGGGCACCATATATTTT. The chain recombines TRBV6-6 with TRBJ1-3, with unresolved D. Trimming left V 0 bases short and J 9 bases short, with 15 bases between. The CDR3 spans 15 residues. Germline V gene lookup returns CDR1 MNHNY and CDR2 SVGAGI (reference sequence).

J is TRBJ2-3 and V is TRBV5-1; possibly TRBD1 for D (5 bases). V gave up 6 bases and J gave up 4 bases, with 15 bases separating them. This CDR3 comprises 14 residues. The germline gives CDR1 SGHRS, CDR2 YFSETQ. CDR3 in DNA: TGCGCCAGCATGGACACGGAAGGGGCAGATACGCAGTATTTT. It is translated as CASMDTEGADTQYF.

This clone is a singleton in its sample. This chain uses TRBV5-4 with TRBJ1-4; a weak D match, TRBD1 (5 bases). CDR3 length: 14 residues. Trimming left V 4 bases short and J 7 bases short, with 14 bases between. The germline V gene has CDR1 SGHNT and CDR2 YYREEE (reference sequence). The chain's CDR3 is CASSVRGIGEKLFF. CDR3 coding DNA: TGTGCCAGCAGCGTTAGGGGAATCGGTGAAAAACTGTTTTTT.

V gene TRBV5-4 combines with J gene TRBJ2-7; 8 bases match TRBD1. The CDR3 contains 15 residues. Germline CDR1 reads SGHNT; CDR2 reads YYREEE (reference sequence). V trimming: 2 bases; J trimming: 2 bases; junction bases outside the gene matches: 6. DNA of the CDR3: TGTGCCAGCAGCTTCCCGGGACAGGCGACCTACGAGCAGTACTTC. It specifies CASSFPGQATYEQYF.

The CDR3 reads CASRQTHRGGYEQYF. CDR3 DNA: TGTGCCAGCAGGCAGACCCACAGGGGTGGCTACGAGCAGTACTTC. The genes are TRBV5-8 and TRBJ2-7, with TRBD1 identical over 7 bases. The length of the CDR3 is 15 residues. The ends lost 5 bases at V and 3 bases at J; junction bases unmatched: 11. CDR1 is SGHTS and CDR2 is YDEGEE in the germline V gene. The variable domain in full, with the rest retrieved from reference TRBV5-8 and TRBJ2-7, is EAGVTQSPTHLIKTRGQQATLRCSPISGHTSVYWYQQALGLGLQFLLWYDEGEERNRGNFPPRFSGRQFPNYSSELNVNALELEDSALYLCASRQTHRGGYEQYFGPGTRLTVT.

In this sample, this clone turned up a few times. The V call is TRBV20-1, the J call TRBJ1-1; maybe TRBD1 (5 bases). V gave up 6 bases and J gave up 3 bases, with 8 bases separating them. The CDR3 sequence is 11 residues long. Germline V gene data show CDR1 as DFQATT and CDR2 as SNEGSKA (reference sequence). The chain's CDR3 is CSAQTDTEAFF. In DNA form, the CDR3 reads TGCAGTGCACAGACAGACACTGAAGCTTTCTTT.

The chain employs TRBV23-1 and TRBJ1-2; TRBD1 matches 9 bases. TRBV23-1 carries the ORF label, with uncertain function. The CDR3 is 16 residues long. J lost 1 base, V lost 4 bases, and 7 bases had no gene match. CDR3 sequence: CASSPGTGFVNYGYTF. CDR3 sequence (DNA): TGCGCCAGCAGTCCCGGGACAGGGTTTGTTAACTATGGCTACACCTTC.

The rearrangement joins TRBV5-6 to TRBJ2-1; 8 bases are shared with TRBD1. The trim removed 1 base at V and 9 bases at J, leaving 9 bases unmatched. Germline loops: CDR1 SGHDT, CDR2 YYEEEE. This CDR3 spans 15 amino acids. The chain's CDR3 is CASSLRFRGRSEQFF. In DNA form, the CDR3 reads TGTGCCAGCAGCTTGCGGTTCAGGGGGCGGTCTGAGCAGTTCTTC.

This clone has more than one count but fewer than ten. The J gene is TRBJ1-2, the V gene TRBV7-9; tentatively, D is TRBD1 (5 bases). The CDR3 totals 16 residues. V gave up 1 base and J gave up 6 bases, with 18 bases separating them. CDR1 and CDR2 from the germline V gene are SEHNR and FQNEAQ (reference sequence). CDR3 residues: CASSLDPFGQGHGYTF. Written as DNA, the CDR3 is TGTGCCAGCAGCTTAGATCCTTTTGGGCAGGGTCATGGCTACACCTTC. The entire variable domain, with the rest obtained from reference TRBV7-9 and TRBJ1-2, is as follows: DTGVSQNPRHKITKRGQNVTFRCDPISEHNRLYWYRQTLGQGPEFLTYFQNEAQLEKSRLLSDRFSAERPKGSFSTLEIQRTEQGDSAMYLCASSLDPFGQGHGYTFGSGTRLTVV.

The chain uses TRBV6-5 and TRBJ1-1; the D gene is possibly TRBD1 (5 bases). Germline V lookup: CDR1 MNHEY, CDR2 SVGAGI. The CDR3 consists of 13 residues. This CDR3 is CASGSGGRTEAFF. The CDR3, as DNA: TGTGCATCCGGCTCGGGGGGTAGGACTGAAGCTTTCTTT.

The chain combines TRBV5-8 with TRBJ1-2, with unresolved D. Germline CDR1 is SGHTS and CDR2 is YDEGEE. The germline V and J ends were trimmed by 0 bases and 7 bases, with 10 bases remaining between them. There are 13 residues in the CDR3. The CDR3 DNA sequence: TGTGCCAGCAGCTTGGACAGATACCCTGGCTACACCTTC. This encodes CASSLDRYPGYTF.

The rearrangement links TRBV11-2 to TRBJ2-5; 7 bases fit TRBD1. V gave up 0 bases and J gave up 5 bases; unmatched junction bases: 6. CDR3 length equals 15 residues. Germline CDR1 and CDR2: SGHAT and FQNNGV. CDR3 sequence reads: CASSLDDRVGETQYF. The CDR3 DNA follows: TGTGCCAGCAGCTTAGACGACAGGGTGGGGGAGACCCAGTACTTC.

In DNA form, the CDR3 reads TGTGCCAGCAGCGTGCGGGGGGGCCTCGAGACCCAGTACTTC. Its protein product is CASSVRGGLETQYF. The chain couples TRBV9 to TRBJ2-5; TRBD2 matches at 9 bases. The CDR3 sequence is 14 residues long. Losses at the gene ends were 2 bases for V and 5 bases for J; bases not matched to a gene: 4. The germline V gene encodes CDR1 SGDLS and CDR2 YYNGEE.

This chain joins TRBV10-3 and TRBJ1-2; 7 bases align to TRBD1. V trimming: 7 bases; J trimming: 4 bases; junction bases outside the gene matches: 6. Germline V gene sequence: CDR1 ENHRY, CDR2 SYGVKD. The CDR3 sequence is 13 residues long. The CDR3 coding sequence is TGTGCCATCACCGACGACAGGGCCTATGGCTACACCTTC. Residues: CAITDDRAYGYTF.

The V gene is TRBV5-6, the J gene TRBJ2-7, with TRBD2 matching over 9 bases. Unmatched junction bases numbered 8, after V lost 1 base and J lost 0 bases. The CDR3 is 17 residues long. Germline V gene data show CDR1 as SGHDT and CDR2 as YYEEEE. This CDR3 reads CASSLLMGLASSYEQYF. CDR3 nucleotides: TGTGCCAGCAGCTTGTTGATGGGACTAGCTTCCTCCTACGAGCAGTACTTC.

This clone was found once. The chain joins TRBV13 to TRBJ2-7; possible D gene TRBD1, 6 bases. CDR1 and CDR2 (germline): PRHDT, FYEKMQ (reference sequence). This CDR3 contains 13 residues. V lost 5 bases and J lost 7, with 15 bases in between. CDR3 nucleotides: TGTGCCAGCAGCGGCTACAGGGTTCGGGAGCAGTACTTC. This translates into CASSGYRVREQYF. Variable domain in full (rest from reference TRBV13 and TRBJ2-7): AAGVIQSPRHLIKEKRETATLKCYPIPRHDTVYWYQQGPGQDPQFLISFYEKMQSDKGSIPDRFSAQQFSDYHSELNMSSLELGDSALYFCASSGYRVREQYFGPGTRLTVT.

The CDR3 loop is CASSRGKKSYEQYF. In nucleotides, the CDR3 is TGTGCCAGCAGTAGAGGAAAGAAGTCCTACGAGCAGTACTTC. The chain is built from TRBV27 and TRBJ2-7; D unclear. Trimming removed 5 bases from V and 1 base from J, with 12 bases in between. CDR3 size: 14 residues. From germline, CDR1 is MNHEY and CDR2 SMNVEV (reference sequence).

The chain has TRBV12-2 and TRBJ1-5. TRBV12-2 is a recognized pseudogene. The CDR3 extends over 14 amino acids. CDR3 bases: TGTGCAATACCTCGCTGGAGGAGCGGTCAGCCCCAGCATTTT. Amino acids: CAIPRWRSGQPQHF.